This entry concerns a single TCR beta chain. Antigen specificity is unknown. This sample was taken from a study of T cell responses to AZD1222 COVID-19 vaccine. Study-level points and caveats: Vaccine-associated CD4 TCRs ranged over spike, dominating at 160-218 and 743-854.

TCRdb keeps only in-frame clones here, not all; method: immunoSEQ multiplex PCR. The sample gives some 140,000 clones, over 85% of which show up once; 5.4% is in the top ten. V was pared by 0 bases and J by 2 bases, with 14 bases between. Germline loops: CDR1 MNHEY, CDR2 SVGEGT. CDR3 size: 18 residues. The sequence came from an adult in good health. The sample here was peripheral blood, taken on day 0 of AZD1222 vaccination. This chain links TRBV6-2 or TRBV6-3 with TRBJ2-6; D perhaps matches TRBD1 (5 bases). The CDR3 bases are TGTGCCAGCAGTTACTCGGCCAGGGTCATCGCTGGGGCCAACGTCCTGACTTTC. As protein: CASSYSARVIAGANVLTF.